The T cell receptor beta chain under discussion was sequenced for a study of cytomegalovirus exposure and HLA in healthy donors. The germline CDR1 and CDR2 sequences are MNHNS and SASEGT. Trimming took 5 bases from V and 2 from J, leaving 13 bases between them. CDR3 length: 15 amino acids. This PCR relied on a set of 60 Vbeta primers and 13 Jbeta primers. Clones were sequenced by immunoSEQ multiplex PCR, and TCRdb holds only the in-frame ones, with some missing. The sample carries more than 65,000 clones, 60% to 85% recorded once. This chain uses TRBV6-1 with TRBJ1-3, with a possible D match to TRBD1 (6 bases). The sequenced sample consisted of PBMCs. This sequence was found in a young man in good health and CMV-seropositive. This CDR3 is CASSLQGRAGNTIYF. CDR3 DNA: TGTGCCAGCAGTCTACAGGGCAGAGCTGGAAACACCATATATTTT.